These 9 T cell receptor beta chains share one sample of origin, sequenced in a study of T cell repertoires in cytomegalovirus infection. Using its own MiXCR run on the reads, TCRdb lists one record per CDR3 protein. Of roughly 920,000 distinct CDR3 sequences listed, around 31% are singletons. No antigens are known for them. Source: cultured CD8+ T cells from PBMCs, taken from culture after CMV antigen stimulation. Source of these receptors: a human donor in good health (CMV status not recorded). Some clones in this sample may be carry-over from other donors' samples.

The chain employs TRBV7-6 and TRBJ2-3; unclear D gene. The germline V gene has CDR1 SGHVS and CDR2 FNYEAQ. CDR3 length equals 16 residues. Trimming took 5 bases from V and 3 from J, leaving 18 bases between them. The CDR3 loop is CASSTPPLLGTDTQYF. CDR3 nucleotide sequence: TGTGCCAGCAGCACGCCCCCCCTCTTGGGGACAGATACGCAGTATTTT.

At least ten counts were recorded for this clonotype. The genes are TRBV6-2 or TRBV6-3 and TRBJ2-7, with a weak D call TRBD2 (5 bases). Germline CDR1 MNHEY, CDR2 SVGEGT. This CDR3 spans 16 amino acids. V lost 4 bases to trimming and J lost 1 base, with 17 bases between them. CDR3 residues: CASSSSRKTGSYEQYV. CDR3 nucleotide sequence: TGTGCCAGCAGTTCGTCAAGGAAAACGGGATCCTACGAGCAGTACGTC.

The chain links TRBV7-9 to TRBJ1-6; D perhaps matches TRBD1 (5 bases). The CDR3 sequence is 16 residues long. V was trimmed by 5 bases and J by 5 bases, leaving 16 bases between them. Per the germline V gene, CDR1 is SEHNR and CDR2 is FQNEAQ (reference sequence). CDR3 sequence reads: CASSTTRDHNNSPLHF. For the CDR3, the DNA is TGTGCCAGCAGCACCACCAGGGACCACAATAATTCACCCCTCCACTTT. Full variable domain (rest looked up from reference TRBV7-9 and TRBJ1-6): DTGVSQNPRHKITKRGQNVTFRCDPISEHNRLYWYRQTLGQGPEFLTYFQNEAQLEKSRLLSDRFSAERPKGSFSTLEIQRTEQGDSAMYLCASSTTRDHNNSPLHFGNGTRLTVT.

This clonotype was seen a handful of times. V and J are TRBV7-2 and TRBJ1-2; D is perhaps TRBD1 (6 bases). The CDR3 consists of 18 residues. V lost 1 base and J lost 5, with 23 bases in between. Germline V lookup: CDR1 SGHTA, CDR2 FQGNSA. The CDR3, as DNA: TGTGCCAGCAGCTTAGAGAGGGGGAGAGTGGGAGAATTATATGGCTACACCTTC. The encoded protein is CASSLERGRVGELYGYTF.

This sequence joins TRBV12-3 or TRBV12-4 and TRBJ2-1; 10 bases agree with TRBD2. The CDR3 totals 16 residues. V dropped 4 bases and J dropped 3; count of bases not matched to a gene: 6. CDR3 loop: CASSSLLAGGYNEQFF. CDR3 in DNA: TGTGCCAGCAGTTCATTATTAGCGGGGGGCTACAATGAGCAGTTCTTC.

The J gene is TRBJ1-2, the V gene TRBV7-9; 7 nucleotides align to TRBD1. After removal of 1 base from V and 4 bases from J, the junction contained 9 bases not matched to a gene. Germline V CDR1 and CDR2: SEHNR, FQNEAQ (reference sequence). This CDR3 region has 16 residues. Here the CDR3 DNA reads TGTGCCAGCAGCTTAGGGGCCTTCCGGGACAGCTATGGCTACACCTTC. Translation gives CASSLGAFRDSYGYTF.

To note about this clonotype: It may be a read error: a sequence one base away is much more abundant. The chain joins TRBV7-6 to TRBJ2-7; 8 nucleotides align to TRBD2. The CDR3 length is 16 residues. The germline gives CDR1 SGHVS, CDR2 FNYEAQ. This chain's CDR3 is CATSLVRAGGEYEQYF. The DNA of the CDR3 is TGTGCCACCAGCTTAGTACGCGCGGGGGGCGAATACGAGCAGTACTTC.

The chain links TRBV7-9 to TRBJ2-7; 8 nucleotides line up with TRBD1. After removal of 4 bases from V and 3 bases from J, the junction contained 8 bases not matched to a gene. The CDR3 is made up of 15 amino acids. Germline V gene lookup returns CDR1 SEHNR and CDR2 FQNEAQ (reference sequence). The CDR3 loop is CASSSPGTGGYEQYV. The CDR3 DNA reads TGTGCCAGCAGCTCCCCTGGGACAGGAGGCTACGAGCAGTACGTC.

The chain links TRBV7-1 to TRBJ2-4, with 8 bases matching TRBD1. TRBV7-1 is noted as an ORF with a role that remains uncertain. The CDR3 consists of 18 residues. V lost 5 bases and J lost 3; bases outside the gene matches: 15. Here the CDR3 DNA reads TGTGCCAGCAGCCCCCGGGACAGGTCCCTCTCCCTCAAAAACATTCAGTACTTC. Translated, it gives CASSPRDRSLSLKNIQYF.